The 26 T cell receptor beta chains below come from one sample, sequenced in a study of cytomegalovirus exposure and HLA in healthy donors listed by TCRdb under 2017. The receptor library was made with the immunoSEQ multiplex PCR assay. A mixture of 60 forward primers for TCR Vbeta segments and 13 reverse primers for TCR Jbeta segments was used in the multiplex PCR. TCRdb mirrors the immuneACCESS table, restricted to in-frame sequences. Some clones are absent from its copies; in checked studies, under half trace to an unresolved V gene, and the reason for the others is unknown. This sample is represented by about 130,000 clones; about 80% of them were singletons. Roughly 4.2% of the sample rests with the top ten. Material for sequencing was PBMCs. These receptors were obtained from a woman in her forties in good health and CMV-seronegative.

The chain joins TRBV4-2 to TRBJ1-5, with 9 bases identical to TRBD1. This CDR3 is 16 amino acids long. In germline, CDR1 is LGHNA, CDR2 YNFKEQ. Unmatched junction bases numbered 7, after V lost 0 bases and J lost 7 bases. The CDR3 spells CASSQDAQGAGQPQHF. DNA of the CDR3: TGTGCCAGCAGCCAAGATGCACAGGGGGCAGGACAGCCCCAGCATTTT.

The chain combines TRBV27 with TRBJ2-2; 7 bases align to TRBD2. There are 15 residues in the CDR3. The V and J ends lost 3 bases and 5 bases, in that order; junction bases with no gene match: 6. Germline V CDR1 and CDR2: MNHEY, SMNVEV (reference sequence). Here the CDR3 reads CASSFEGRGTGELFF. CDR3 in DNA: TGTGCCAGCAGTTTTGAGGGGAGGGGTACCGGGGAGCTGTTTTTT.

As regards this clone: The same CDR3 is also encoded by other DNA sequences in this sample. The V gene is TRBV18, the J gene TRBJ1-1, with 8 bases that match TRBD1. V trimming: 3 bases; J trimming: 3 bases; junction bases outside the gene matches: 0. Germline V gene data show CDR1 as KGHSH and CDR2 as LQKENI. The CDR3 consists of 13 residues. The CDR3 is CASSPTGDTEAFF. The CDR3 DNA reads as TGTGCCAGCTCACCGACAGGGGACACTGAAGCTTTCTTT.

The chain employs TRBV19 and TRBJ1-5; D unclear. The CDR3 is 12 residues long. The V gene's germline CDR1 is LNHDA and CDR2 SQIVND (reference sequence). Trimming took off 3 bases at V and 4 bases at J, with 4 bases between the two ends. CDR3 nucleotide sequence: TGTGCCAGTAGTATTCCAAATCAGCCCCAGCATTTT. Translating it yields CASSIPNQPQHF.

Here the CDR3 DNA reads TGTGCCAGCAGACCCTTCGGGGGAGACACAGATACGCAGTATTTT. As protein: CASRPFGGDTDTQYF. This chain uses TRBV27 with TRBJ2-3; possible D gene TRBD2, 6 bases. This CDR3 spans 15 amino acids. Trimming removed 6 bases from V and 2 bases from J, with 15 bases in between. CDR1 and CDR2 from the germline V gene are MNHEY and SMNVEV (reference sequence).

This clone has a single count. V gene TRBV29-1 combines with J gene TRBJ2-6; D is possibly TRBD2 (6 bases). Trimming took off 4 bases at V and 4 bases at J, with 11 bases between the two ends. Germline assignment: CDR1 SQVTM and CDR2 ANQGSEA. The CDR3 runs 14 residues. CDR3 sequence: CSVGGDAGANVLTF. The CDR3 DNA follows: TGCAGCGTTGGGGGGGACGCGGGGGCCAACGTCCTGACTTTC.

The CDR3 reads CASSPTGTGVGNEQFF. Here the CDR3 DNA reads TGTGCCAGCAGCCCCACCGGGACAGGGGTGGGCAATGAGCAGTTCTTC. V and J are TRBV7-6 and TRBJ2-1, with TRBD1 matching 10 bases. Losses at the gene ends were 5 bases for V and 6 bases for J; bases not matched to a gene: 10. CDR1 is SGHVS, CDR2 FNYEAQ, per germline. This CDR3 region has 16 residues.

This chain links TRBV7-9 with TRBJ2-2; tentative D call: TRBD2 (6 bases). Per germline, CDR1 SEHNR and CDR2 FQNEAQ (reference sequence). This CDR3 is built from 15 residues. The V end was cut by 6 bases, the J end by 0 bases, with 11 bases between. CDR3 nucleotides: TGTGCCAGCAGGGGCGGGACTGCGAACACCGGGGAGCTGTTTTTT. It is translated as CASRGGTANTGELFF.

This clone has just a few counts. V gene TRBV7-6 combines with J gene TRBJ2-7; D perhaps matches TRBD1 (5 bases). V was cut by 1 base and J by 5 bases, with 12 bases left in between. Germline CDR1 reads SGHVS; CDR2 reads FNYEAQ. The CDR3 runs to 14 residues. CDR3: CASSLGQVGDEQYF. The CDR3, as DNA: TGTGCCAGCAGCTTAGGTCAGGTAGGGGACGAGCAGTACTTC.

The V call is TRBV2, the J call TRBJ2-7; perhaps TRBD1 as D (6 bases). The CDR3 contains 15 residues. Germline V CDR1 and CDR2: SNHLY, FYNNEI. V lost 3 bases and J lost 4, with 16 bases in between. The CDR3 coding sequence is TGTGCCAGCAGTGAGGCAGGGGCCGTCTGGTACGAGCAGTACTTC. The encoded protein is CASSEAGAVWYEQYF.

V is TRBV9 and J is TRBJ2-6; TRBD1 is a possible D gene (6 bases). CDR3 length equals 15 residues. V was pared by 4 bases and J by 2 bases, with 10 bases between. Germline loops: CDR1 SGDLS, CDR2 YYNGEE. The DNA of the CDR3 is TGTGCCAGCAGCACCTACAGGGCTGGGGCCAACGTCCTGACTTTC. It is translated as CASSTYRAGANVLTF.

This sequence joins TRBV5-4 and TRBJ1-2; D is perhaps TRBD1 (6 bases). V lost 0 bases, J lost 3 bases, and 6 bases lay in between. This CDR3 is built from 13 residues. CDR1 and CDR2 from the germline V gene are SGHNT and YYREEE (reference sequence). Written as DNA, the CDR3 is TGTGCCAGCAGCTTGGAGGGGGACTATGGCTACACCTTC. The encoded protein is CASSLEGDYGYTF.

CDR3 amino acids: CASTGPNYGYTF. The CDR3 bases are TGTGCCAGCACAGGTCCCAACTATGGCTACACCTTC. The chain has TRBV28 and TRBJ1-2; D gene ambiguous. V was shortened by 7 bases and J by 2 bases, with 8 bases between the two germline ends. Per the germline V gene, CDR1 is MDHEN and CDR2 is SYDVKM. This CDR3 is 12 amino acids long.

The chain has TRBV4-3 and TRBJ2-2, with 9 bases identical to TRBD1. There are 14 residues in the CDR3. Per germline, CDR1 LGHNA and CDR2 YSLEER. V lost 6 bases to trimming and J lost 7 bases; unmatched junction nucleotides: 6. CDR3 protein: CASRGQGRYGELFF. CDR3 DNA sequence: TGCGCCAGCAGGGGACAGGGAAGATACGGGGAGCTGTTTTTT.

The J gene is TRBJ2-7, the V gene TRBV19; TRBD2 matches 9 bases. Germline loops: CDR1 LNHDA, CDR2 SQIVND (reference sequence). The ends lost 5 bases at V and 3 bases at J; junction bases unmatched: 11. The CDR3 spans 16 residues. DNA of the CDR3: TGTGCCAGTAGTCCTGCGGGGGGGTCTGGTCACTACGAGCAGTACTTC. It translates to CASSPAGGSGHYEQYF.

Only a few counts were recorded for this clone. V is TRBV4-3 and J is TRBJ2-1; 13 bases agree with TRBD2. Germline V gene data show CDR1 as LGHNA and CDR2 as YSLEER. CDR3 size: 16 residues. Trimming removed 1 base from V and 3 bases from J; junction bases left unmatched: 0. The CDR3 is CASSQGTSGGYNEQFF. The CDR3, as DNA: TGCGCCAGCAGCCAAGGGACTAGCGGGGGCTACAATGAGCAGTTCTTC.

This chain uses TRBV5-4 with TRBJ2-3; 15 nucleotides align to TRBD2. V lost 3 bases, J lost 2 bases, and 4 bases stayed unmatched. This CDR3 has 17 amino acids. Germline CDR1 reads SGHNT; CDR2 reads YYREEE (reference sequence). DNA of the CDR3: TGTGCCAGCAGCTCCGGGACTAGCGGGGGGCCCACAGATACGCAGTATTTT. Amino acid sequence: CASSSGTSGGPTDTQYF.

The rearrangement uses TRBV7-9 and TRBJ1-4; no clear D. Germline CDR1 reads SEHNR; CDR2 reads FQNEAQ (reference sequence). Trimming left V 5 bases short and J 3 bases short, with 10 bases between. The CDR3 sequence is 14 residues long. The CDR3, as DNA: TGTGCCAGCAGCCCGGCGGGTCCTAATGAAAAACTGTTTTTT. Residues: CASSPAGPNEKLFF.

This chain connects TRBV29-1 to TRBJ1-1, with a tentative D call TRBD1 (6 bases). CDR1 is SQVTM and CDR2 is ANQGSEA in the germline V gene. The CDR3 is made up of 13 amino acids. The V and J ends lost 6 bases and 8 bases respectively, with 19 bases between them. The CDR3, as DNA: TGCAGCGTCCACGCACAGGGTATCGGCGAAGCTTTCTTT. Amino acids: CSVHAQGIGEAFF.

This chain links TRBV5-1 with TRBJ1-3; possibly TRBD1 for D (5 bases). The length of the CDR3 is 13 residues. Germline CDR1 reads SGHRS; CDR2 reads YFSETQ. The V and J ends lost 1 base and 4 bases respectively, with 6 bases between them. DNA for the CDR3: TGCGCCAGCAGCTTGACAGGAGGAAACACCATATATTTT. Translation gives CASSLTGGNTIYF.

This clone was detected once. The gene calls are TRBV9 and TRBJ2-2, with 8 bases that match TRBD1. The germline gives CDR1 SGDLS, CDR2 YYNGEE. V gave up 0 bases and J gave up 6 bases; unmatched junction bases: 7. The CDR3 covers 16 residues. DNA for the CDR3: TGTGCCAGCAGCGTAGCTCCGGGACAGGTACCCGGGGAGCTGTTTTTT. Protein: CASSVAPGQVPGELFF.

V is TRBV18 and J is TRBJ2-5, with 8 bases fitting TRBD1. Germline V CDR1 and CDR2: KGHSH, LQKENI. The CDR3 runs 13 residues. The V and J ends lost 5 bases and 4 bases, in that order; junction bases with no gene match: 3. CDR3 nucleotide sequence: TGTGCCAGCTCAGGAACAGGGGGAGAGACCCAGTACTTC. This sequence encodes CASSGTGGETQYF.

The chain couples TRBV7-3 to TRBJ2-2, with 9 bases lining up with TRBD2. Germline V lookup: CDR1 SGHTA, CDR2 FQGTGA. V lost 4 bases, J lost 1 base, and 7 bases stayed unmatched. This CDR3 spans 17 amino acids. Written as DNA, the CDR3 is TGTGCCAGCAGCTATAGCGGGGGCACTGGGAACACCGGGGAGCTGTTTTTT. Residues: CASSYSGGTGNTGELFF. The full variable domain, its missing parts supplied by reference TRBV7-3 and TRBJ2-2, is GAGVSQTPSNKVTEKGKYVELRCDPISGHTALYWYRQSLGQGPEFLIYFQGTGAADDSGLPNDRFFAVRPEGSVSTLKIQRTERGDSAVYLCASSYSGGTGNTGELFFGEGSRLTVL.

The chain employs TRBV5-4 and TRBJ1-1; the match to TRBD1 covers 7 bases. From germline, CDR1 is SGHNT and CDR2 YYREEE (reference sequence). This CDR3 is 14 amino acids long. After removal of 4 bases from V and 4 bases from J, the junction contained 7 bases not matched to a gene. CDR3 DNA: TGTGCCAGCAGCCGTACCACAGGGGTCACTGAAGCTTTCTTT. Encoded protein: CASSRTTGVTEAFF.

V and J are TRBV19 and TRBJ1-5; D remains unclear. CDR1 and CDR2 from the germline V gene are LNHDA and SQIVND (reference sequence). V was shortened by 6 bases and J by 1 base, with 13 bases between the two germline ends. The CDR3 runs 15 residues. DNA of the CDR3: TGTGCCAGTAGGGTGGCACTAAGAAGCAATCAGCCCCAGCATTTT. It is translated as CASRVALRSNQPQHF.

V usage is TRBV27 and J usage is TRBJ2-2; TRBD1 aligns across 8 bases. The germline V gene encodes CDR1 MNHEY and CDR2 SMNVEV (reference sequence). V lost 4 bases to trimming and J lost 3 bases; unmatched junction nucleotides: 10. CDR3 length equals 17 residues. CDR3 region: CASSSTPGQGYTGELFF. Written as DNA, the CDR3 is TGTGCCAGCAGTTCCACTCCCGGACAGGGTTACACCGGGGAGCTGTTTTTT.